This TCR beta chain is from a study of T cells in Graves' hyperthyroidism and ophthalmopathy. Per the germline V gene, CDR1 is SGHTA and CDR2 is FQGTGA. The CDR3 has 13 amino acids. V was pared by 1 base and J by 5 bases, with 6 bases between. Clinical symptoms, serum thyroxine and TRAb, thyroid ultrasound and orbital computed tomography together formed the diagnostic basis. This clonotype was found many times. Researchers took RNA transcripts and amplified the TCR beta CDR3 regions from them. First-round RT-PCR targeting the TCR CDR3 was performed with the HTBI primer set. TCRdb passed the multiplex PCR reads through MiXCR, listing each CDR3 protein once. The table includes 350,000 to 400,000 distinct CDR3 sequences, about a fifth detected once.

The specimen sequenced was blood. V is TRBV7-3 and J is TRBJ1-5, with a tentative D call TRBD1 (6 bases). The clonotype was recovered from a woman aged 18-29 years with Graves' hyperthyroidism. The CDR3 DNA is TGTGCCAGCAGCTTAAACAGGGATCAGCCCCAGCATTTT. It codes for CASSLNRDQPQHF.